This T cell receptor beta chain was recovered during a study of blood T cell repertoires in COVID-19 (dated by TCRdb to 2018 to 2021). About the investigation overall: Samples covering the acute and convalescent phases of COVID-19 were provided by collaborators in the United States, Italy and Spain. The material from the prospective study consisted of cDNA or gDNA derived from T cells, B-cell-depleted T cells, or PBMCs. The dataset comprised deeply sampled blood TCRbeta repertoires from subjects exposed to, actively infected with, or recovered from COVID-19. A freely available public database, intended as a resource for researchers studying the immune response to SARS-CoV-2, is where the repertoires were released. Samples came from the ongoing ImmuneRACE study (first 160 participants) plus 1,254 subjects from 6 global collaborators. Sample metadata almost always included a de-identified subject ID, COVID-19 status, age in years and sex. HLA class I and class II types, where available, came from metadata supplied by the sample provider rather than from assay-based typing. The paper's findings and limits, for the study overall: The amount of clinical and demographic metadata varied by source and participant and was provided uncurated.

On this clone: What this receptor recognizes is not known. No base quality information exists; no much larger clone differs at one position.

TCRbeta CDR3 regions were amplified from genomic DNA using the immunoSEQ Assay, a bias-controlled multiplex PCR. In the original analysis: Within the assay, amplification of reference gene primers was used to estimate how many nucleated cells each sample contained. To quantify the absolute abundance of each unique TCRbeta CDR3 rearrangement, sequence reads were collapsed and filtered. For each sample, productive Simpson clonality was calculated as the square root of Simpson's diversity index over productive rearrangements. The immuneACCESS repertoire file appears here via TCRdb, limited to in-frame rearrangements. These files lack a portion of the clones; in checked studies, under half of the deficit traces to unresolved V genes, and the cause of the others is not known. Clone size and V and J calls were adopted from that table, with D and trimming inferred from the DNA. The sample table shows more than 70,000 clones, and approximately 90% are seen once. The ten largest clones take up under 6.5% of the sample.

Looking up the germline V gene yields CDR1 MRHNA and CDR2 SNTAGT. The junction shows trimming of 5 bases on V and 1 base on J, plus 12 bases between the germline ends. The cysteine opens and the phenylalanine closes a CDR3 of 16 amino acids. Of the read, only the CDR3 DNA is kept; its 48 bases are in frame from base 1. The collaborating institutions used their own protocols to collect whole blood in K2EDTA tubes. For TCRbeta analysis, collaborators shipped samples in one of three forms: frozen whole blood, isolated PBMCs, or DNA extracted from either of those sample types. The rearranged chain carries TRBV6-4 and TRBJ2-6, with a tentative D gene TRBD1 over 5 matching bases. The sequenced material came from peripheral blood. This TCR was recovered from a woman under 30 with acute or convalescent COVID-19. DNA sequence: TGTGCCAGCAGTCCAACCTCAGGGTCTGGGGCCAACGTCCTGACTTTC. It translates to CASSPTSGSGANVLTF.